Described below is a single T cell receptor (beta chain) sequence and its context. Its cognate antigen has yet to be identified. Per-nucleotide qualities are absent, and no much larger clonotype sits a single base away. The CDR3 regions of human TCRbeta chains were subjected to immunosequencing. The source study handled its data this way. TCRs in the repertoires were compared against a reference library of SARS-CoV-2-specific TCRs that had been generated with the MIRA antigen-specificity platform. Breadth was defined as the fraction of unique TCRs that were SARS-CoV-2-associated, and depth was defined as the fraction of total T cells that were SARS-CoV-2-associated. Each spike-specific TCR was assigned to its reactive spike region and to a CD4 or CD8 class using the MIRA data. Log10-transformed breadth and depth values were compared by one-way ANOVA with Sidak's multiple comparisons tests. Drawn from immuneACCESS, this table holds only the in-frame rearrangements with V and J called that TCRdb kept. Clones are partly lost; checked studies trace under half to an unresolved V gene and leave the rest unexplained. V, J and clone size are those of that table, while D and trimming were read from the DNA. Across this sample there are tens of thousands of clones, with roughly nine tenths seen only once. Clones ranked in the top ten supply roughly 11% of the sample.

This specimen comes from a study of T cell responses to AZD1222 COVID-19 vaccine (dated by TCRdb to 2020 to 2023). For the study in its entirety: TCR sequencing was performed for roughly 250 trial participants, of whom approximately 200 were given two doses of AZD1222 and around 26 were given two doses of MenACWY control vaccine. Trial participants were enrolled by age into subgroups of 18-55, 56-69 and 70-plus years, and about 150, 27 and 61 TCR-sequenced participants, respectively, were included in these subgroups. The study at large found these results: After two AZD1222 doses, both the breadth and the depth of spike-specific TCRs were significantly higher than at day 0 and than in MenACWY recipients. Because no samples from the day 14 peak response were available, repertoires could be characterized only after the peak T cell response. Reportedly, close to half of the unique spike-specific TCRs recognized epitopes lying outside the regions that are mutated in the B.1.351 and B.1.1.7 variants. The whole spike protein was spanned by vaccine-associated CD4 TCRs, and dominant responses were seen in regions 160-218 and 743-854. Participants were mostly white British, with more females than males. The authors suggested clonal diversity may have been underestimated. The 56-69-year group was small, and its depth increase did not reach significance, likely because of low power. Conclusions about previously exposed vaccinees are limited, since just a handful of AZD1222 recipients were seropositive for SARS-CoV-2 at baseline.

Inclusive of the bounding cysteine and phenylalanine, the CDR3 is 17 residues long. CDR3 DNA only is kept here, 51 bases in frame from base 1. Based on the germline V gene, the CDR1 and CDR2 sequences are SNHLY and FYNNEI. V and J lose 4 bases and 3 bases, and a span of 22 bases separates them. The sample's time point label, in plain terms: about 28 days (+/-7) after the second vaccine dose. AZD1222 recipients given second doses at about 4 weeks or at about 12 weeks were pooled, since spike-specific TCR depth and breadth were not found to differ between the two schedules. Samples from vaccinated people were obtained from the UK trials COV001 and COV002, which included a single-blind randomized controlled phase 2/3 trial of AZD1222 (ChAdOx1 nCoV-19) in healthy adults. Trial participant PBMC samples were collected at day 0 and day 28 after the second dose for TCRbeta chain sequencing.

The V and J genes are TRBV2 and TRBJ2-7; the D gene could be either TRBD1 or TRBD2, each agreeing at 5 bases. This specimen was peripheral blood, taken 28 days after the second AZD1222 dose. This receptor was taken from an adult who received the AZD1222 COVID-19 vaccine. The CDR3 loop reads CASSGNGGPFGGYEQYF. The nucleotide sequence reads as follows: TGTGCCAGCAGTGGAAATGGTGGTCCCTTTGGGGGCTACGAGCAGTACTTC.